This T cell receptor beta chain was retrieved from a study of cytomegalovirus exposure and HLA in healthy donors. Study-level results: For cytomegalovirus status, the classifier reportedly gave diagnoses with high specificity and sensitivity.

Points on this clone: Its antigen is undetermined.

The study ran its PCR with 60 Vbeta and 13 Jbeta primers. Profiling relied on immunoSEQ multiplex PCR, and the TCRdb table lists in-frame clones only, not all of them. This sample has approximately 130,000 clones, with roughly 9% found just once. The CDR3 is 14 amino acids. Germline CDR1 is KGHSH and CDR2 is LQKENI. V was clipped by 3 bases and J by 3 bases, with 12 bases between them. This chain links TRBV18 with TRBJ2-7, with a possible D match to TRBD1 (6 bases). The source is a woman between 40 and 50 years old in good health and CMV-seropositive. Material: PBMCs. The CDR3 reads CASSPNRDDYEQYF. CDR3 DNA: TGTGCCAGCTCACCCAACAGGGACGACTACGAGCAGTACTTC.